The following is a T cell receptor (beta chain) sequence with its context. Profiling relied on immunoSEQ multiplex PCR, and the TCRdb table lists in-frame clones only, not all of them. The sample includes 230,000 or so clones, roughly four fifths of them seen just once. The sample comes from a study of blood T cell repertoires in COVID-19. In the study overall: Specimens from acute and convalescent COVID-19 originated in the United States, Italy and Spain. T cells, B-cell-depleted T cells, or PBMCs supplied cDNA or gDNA.

Participants came from fewer than 25 US areas, aged about 18 to 89 years. Two negative PCRs, clearance, or symptom resolution characterized the recovered Cohort 3 donors. The TCR originated in a man aged 50-59 years who had recovered from COVID-19. Source material: PBMCs or T cells enriched from blood (not recorded which).

CDR3 loop: CATSSEDRVWGYYTF. Written as DNA, the CDR3 is TGTGCCACCAGCAGCGAGGACAGGGTCTGGGGGTACTACACCTTC. The genes are TRBV15 and TRBJ1-2; 8 bases agree with TRBD1. The CDR3 consists of 15 residues. Germline V gives CDR1 LNHNV, CDR2 YYDKDF (reference sequence). V shed 3 bases, J shed 10 bases, and the junction held 13 bases outside the gene matches.